This T cell receptor (beta chain) was retrieved from a study of T cell repertoires in cytomegalovirus infection. As for the study in general: Recently identified HLA-C-restricted and well-studied HLA-B-restricted CMV epitopes were used. Evidence of both CMV infection and a matching HLA type came from public TCR beta signatures.

Points from the study as a whole: Pooled public TCR beta family frequency picked out CMV carriers with the relevant HLA.

Points on this clonotype: The antigen is undetermined.

The V end lost 4 bases, the J end lost 4 bases, and 23 bases lay between the germline ends. The germline V gene has CDR1 SGDLS and CDR2 YYNGEE. This CDR3 comprises 17 residues. One entry per CDR3 protein results from TCRdb running MiXCR on the reads. The sample lists around 900,000 distinct CDR3 sequences; roughly 30% were seen once. The sequencing here drew on cultured CD8+ T cells from PBMCs, taken from culture after CMV antigen stimulation. This clonotype was obtained from a human donor in good health (CMV status not recorded). Some clones in this sample may be carry-over from other donors' samples. The rearrangement joins TRBV9 to TRBJ1-2, with TRBD1 as a possible D gene (6 bases). CDR3 sequence (DNA): TGTGCCAGCAGCCCACTCGGGGGGACAACAGTAATCTATGGCTACACCTTC. Its protein product is CASSPLGGTTVIYGYTF.